Below, one T cell receptor (beta chain) is given with its context. Trimming pared 3 bases from V and 4 bases from J, leaving 21 bases between. The CDR3 is 17 residues long. Germline lookup yields CDR1 SGDLS and CDR2 YYNGEE. A quantity of about 0.5 to 1 ug RNA underwent reverse transcription using random hexamers. From the immunoSEQ multiplex PCR reads, TCRdb called clonotypes with MiXCR, one entry per CDR3 protein. The data show approximately 190,000 distinct CDR3 sequences, with under 95% seen just once and around 0.1% held by the top ten. The data stem from a study of CD8 T cells in Susac syndrome. This TCR was recovered from a human donor in good health. The gene calls are TRBV9 and TRBJ2-3, with a weak D call TRBD2 (5 bases). The sequenced sample was CD4+ T cells from PBMCs. CDR3 coding DNA: TGTGCCAGCAGCGCTAACCCGGGGTGGAATACCGCAGATACGCAGTATTTT. This sequence encodes CASSANPGWNTADTQYF.